This TCR beta chain was sequenced during a study of blood T cell repertoires in COVID-19. As for the study in general: Material from acute and convalescent COVID-19 was sourced from the United States, Italy and Spain.

Germline CDR1 reads MDHEN; CDR2 reads SYDVKM. The germline V and J ends were trimmed by 5 bases and 7 bases, with 14 bases remaining between them. The length of the CDR3 is 13 residues. TCRdb's copy holds only in-frame clones and misses some; the assay was immunoSEQ multiplex PCR. The table lists 55,000 to 70,000 clones, around 87% of them singletons. The genes are TRBV28 and TRBJ1-1; a weak D match, TRBD1 (5 bases). Sequenced material: peripheral blood. The sequence came from a woman aged 18-29 years with acute or convalescent COVID-19. In DNA, the CDR3 is TGTGCCAGCAGTATCAGGGTGGCCAGTGAAGCTTTCTTT. It codes for CASSIRVASEAFF.